The 29 T cell receptor beta chains below were found in one sample sequenced in a study of T cell repertoires in cytomegalovirus infection. From the reads, TCRdb called clonotypes with MiXCR, one entry per CDR3 protein. The profile shows under 150,000 distinct CDR3 sequences, roughly 30% of them singletons. Which antigens these TCRs recognize remains unknown. Specimen: CD8+ T cells from cultured PBMCs, collected from culture after CMV antigen stimulation. These receptors originate from a human donor in good health (CMV status not recorded). Some clones in this sample may be carry-over from other donors' samples.

The chain joins TRBV4-3 to TRBJ1-5; tentatively, D is TRBD1 (5 bases). The CDR3 consists of 18 residues. CDR1 and CDR2 (germline): LGHNA, YSLEER. V lost 2 bases and J lost 2, with 19 bases in between. The CDR3 region is CASSQTYSRDFGNQPQHF. The CDR3 nucleotides read TGCGCCAGCAGCCAAACTTACTCCCGGGACTTCGGCAATCAGCCCCAGCATTTT.

This clonotype was seen a few times. The genes are TRBV4-1 and TRBJ1-2, with D possibly TRBD1 on 6 matching bases. V shed 5 bases and J shed 5 bases, with 27 bases lying between them. This CDR3 is 18 amino acids long. Germline V gene data show CDR1 as MGHRA and CDR2 as YSYEKL. This CDR3 reads CASSARNVFRDKIYGYTF. As DNA, the CDR3 is TGCGCCAGCAGCGCCCGAAACGTTTTCCGGGACAAAATTTATGGCTACACCTTC.

This clonotype was detected ten times or more. Here the CDR3 reads CASSLRTVSYNEQFF. Here the CDR3 DNA reads TGTGCCAGCAGCTTACGGACAGTATCCTACAATGAGCAGTTCTTC. This sequence joins TRBV7-6 and TRBJ2-1; weak D call: TRBD1 (6 bases). V lost 2 bases, J lost 1 base, and 9 bases lay in between. The CDR3 is made up of 15 amino acids. Germline V gives CDR1 SGHVS, CDR2 FNYEAQ.

This clonotype was seen a handful of times. The rearrangement uses TRBV6-4 and TRBJ2-2; D is possibly TRBD1 or TRBD2 (5 bases each). The V end lost 7 bases, the J end lost 5 bases, and 29 bases lay between the germline ends. Germline CDR1 reads MRHNA; CDR2 reads SNTAGT. This CDR3 contains 19 residues. The CDR3 protein is CASTELTKPGPTGTGELFF. The CDR3, as DNA: TGTGCCAGCACTGAATTGACAAAACCGGGACCGACGGGAACCGGGGAGCTGTTTTTT.

In this sample, this clonotype turned up a few times. CDR3 sequence (DNA): TGTGCCAGCAGCTCCCCCTGGGGCCAGCGGGGACAAGAGACCCAGTACTTC. It encodes CASSSPWGQRGQETQYF. This chain links TRBV7-9 with TRBJ2-5; TRBD2 matches 7 bases. Germline CDR1 SEHNR, CDR2 FQNEAQ (reference sequence). This CDR3 is built from 17 residues. J lost 2 bases, V lost 4 bases, and 13 bases had no gene match.

In this sample, this clonotype turned up many times. This chain uses TRBV7-2 with TRBJ1-4; 12 nucleotides align to TRBD1. The V gene end was trimmed by 4 bases and the J gene end by 4 bases; junction bases not matched to a gene: 10. The CDR3 extends over 18 amino acids. Germline CDR1 is SGHTA and CDR2 is FQGNSA. The CDR3 DNA sequence: TGTGCCAGCAGCTCCTACCCCGGGGACAGGGGGCTTAATGAAAAACTGTTTTTT. Translated: CASSSYPGDRGLNEKLFF.

This chain joins TRBV6-5 and TRBJ1-4; D gene ambiguous. The CDR3 consists of 15 residues. Trimming removed 0 bases from V and 0 bases from J, with 5 bases in between. CDR1 is MNHEY and CDR2 is SVGAGI in the germline V gene. The CDR3, as DNA: TGTGCCAGCAGTTACTCAAGCACAACTAATGAAAAACTGTTTTTT. Amino acid sequence: CASSYSSTTNEKLFF.

The rearrangement uses TRBV27 and TRBJ1-5; weak D call: TRBD1 (6 bases). Between the trimmed V and J ends, which lost 5 bases and 5 bases, there was a span of 16 bases. There are 15 residues in the CDR3. Germline CDR1 MNHEY, CDR2 SMNVEV (reference sequence). This chain's CDR3 is CASSPRQAGDQPQHF. For the CDR3, the DNA is TGTGCCAGCAGTCCTCGACAGGCAGGGGATCAGCCCCAGCATTTT.

Ten or more counts support this clonotype. This sequence joins TRBV7-2 and TRBJ2-1, with no clear D. The ends were cut back, 2 bases at V and 4 bases at J, with 6 bases in the middle. CDR1 is SGHTA and CDR2 is FQGNSA in the germline V gene. The length of the CDR3 is 13 residues. CDR3 nucleotide sequence: TGTGCCAGCAGCTTACAGAAGTACAATGAGCAGTTCTTC. Amino acids: CASSLQKYNEQFF.

This clonotype was counted between two and nine times. The chain employs TRBV7-9 and TRBJ1-3; TRBD1 matches at 9 bases. Germline loops: CDR1 SEHNR, CDR2 FQNEAQ (reference sequence). The CDR3 is made up of 16 amino acids. J gave up 2 bases and V 7 bases, and 9 bases lay outside the gene matches. The CDR3 sequence is CASTPRDRDPGNTIYF. The CDR3 DNA sequence: TGTGCCAGCACCCCCCGGGACAGGGATCCTGGAAACACCATATATTTT.

This clonotype was observed many times. The chain carries TRBV11-2 and TRBJ2-1; TRBD1 matches 7 bases. CDR1 and CDR2 from the germline V gene are SGHAT and FQNNGV. Germline trimming cut 4 bases from V and 4 bases from J; bases unmatched to any gene: 10. The length of the CDR3 is 16 residues. The CDR3 here is CASSSLTGDNYNEQFF. In DNA form, the CDR3 reads TGTGCCAGCAGCTCACTCACAGGGGACAATTACAATGAGCAGTTCTTC.

This clonotype was seen ten or more times. This rearrangement joins TRBV4-2 to TRBJ2-5; maybe TRBD2 (6 bases). This CDR3 has 15 amino acids. Per germline, CDR1 LGHNA and CDR2 YNFKEQ. Between the trimmed V and J ends, which lost 0 bases and 2 bases, there was a span of 10 bases. As DNA, the CDR3 is TGTGCCAGCAGCCAAGAGGAGGGCGCGCAAGAGACCCAGTACTTC. Residues: CASSQEEGAQETQYF.

The CDR3 DNA sequence: TGTGCCAGCAGTACAACAAACAGGGGGGCGCGTCTGGATACGCAGTATTTT. It codes for CASSTTNRGARLDTQYF. V usage is TRBV27 and J usage is TRBJ2-3, with 8 bases lining up with TRBD1. Germline CDR1 MNHEY, CDR2 SMNVEV (reference sequence). The length of the CDR3 is 17 residues. Trimming at V came to 5 bases and at J to 6 bases, leaving 16 bases not matched to a gene.

Remarks on this clonotype: It may be a read error: a sequence one base away is much more abundant. J is TRBJ2-5 and V is TRBV7-3; D is perhaps TRBD2 (6 bases). From germline, CDR1 is SGHTA and CDR2 FQGTGA. Trimming shortened V by 1 base and J by 2 bases, and 20 bases separated the two germline ends. The length of the CDR3 is 18 residues. CDR3 nucleotides: TGTGCCAGCAGCTTAAGGGCTGGCGGGGCTCTATATCAAGAGACCCAGTACTTC. Translation: CASSLRAGGALYQETQYF.

Many counts were recorded for this clonotype. The chain employs TRBV12-3 or TRBV12-4 and TRBJ2-3; D is ambiguous. CDR3 size: 11 residues. V lost 5 bases and J lost 3, with 3 bases in between. The CDR3 sequence is CASSPTDTQYF. The CDR3 DNA reads as TGTGCCAGCAGTCCAACAGATACGCAGTATTTT.

The chain is built from TRBV7-9 and TRBJ2-7; 7 nucleotides agree with TRBD1. V shed 4 bases, J shed 3 bases, and the junction held 3 bases outside the gene matches. CDR1 is SEHNR and CDR2 is FQNEAQ in the germline V gene (reference sequence). The CDR3 has 13 amino acids. The CDR3 spells CASSSGQIYEQYF. As DNA, the CDR3 is TGTGCCAGCAGCTCGGGACAGATCTACGAGCAGTACTTC.

This clonotype came up a few times. The chain carries TRBV7-9 and TRBJ1-1; 9 bases agree with TRBD1. V lost 5 bases, J lost 7 bases, and 8 bases stayed unmatched. Germline assignment: CDR1 SEHNR and CDR2 FQNEAQ (reference sequence). CDR3 length: 14 amino acids. The CDR3: CASSPSGTGSEAFF. The CDR3 DNA is TGTGCCAGCAGCCCCTCCGGGACAGGGAGTGAAGCTTTCTTT. Looking up the rest from reference TRBV7-9 and TRBJ1-1 gives the full variable domain: DTGVSQNPRHKITKRGQNVTFRCDPISEHNRLYWYRQTLGQGPEFLTYFQNEAQLEKSRLLSDRFSAERPKGSFSTLEIQRTEQGDSAMYLCASSPSGTGSEAFFGQGTRLTVV.

The sample holds a few counts of this clonotype. The chain is built from TRBV7-8 and TRBJ2-5, with 12 positions matching TRBD2. Trimming at V came to 2 bases and at J to 5 bases, leaving 3 bases not matched to a gene. CDR1 is SGHVS and CDR2 is FQNEAQ in the germline V gene. The CDR3 runs to 15 residues. CDR3: CASSLLAGGPETQYF. DNA of the CDR3: TGTGCCAGCAGCTTACTAGCGGGGGGGCCCGAGACCCAGTACTTC.

The chain is built from TRBV4-1 and TRBJ1-1; D call uncertain. Trimming shortened V by 1 base and J by 6 bases, and 15 bases separated the two germline ends. Germline V CDR1 and CDR2: MGHRA, YSYEKL. The CDR3 is 15 amino acids. The CDR3 region is CASSQVLEAASEAFF. The CDR3 nucleotides are TGCGCCAGCAGCCAAGTGTTGGAGGCGGCGTCTGAAGCTTTCTTT.

V usage is TRBV20-1 and J usage is TRBJ1-4, with 9 bases identical to TRBD1. The CDR3 has 19 residues. Trimming cost V 3 bases and J 2 bases; bases outside gene matches: 16. Germline V lookup: CDR1 DFQATT, CDR2 SNEGSKA (reference sequence). Here the CDR3 reads CSARTGTGKIAGTNEKLFF. The CDR3 nucleotides are TGCAGTGCTAGGACCGGGACAGGGAAGATAGCGGGCACTAATGAAAAACTGTTTTTT.

This clonotype was counted between two and nine times. This chain's CDR3 is CSARGRGKIYEQYF. CDR3 bases: TGCAGTGCTAGAGGCAGGGGGAAGATCTACGAGCAGTACTTC. The chain has TRBV20-1 and TRBJ2-7, with TRBD1 identical over 7 bases. Germline trimming cut 1 base from V and 3 bases from J; bases unmatched to any gene: 6. The germline gives CDR1 DFQATT, CDR2 SNEGSKA (reference sequence). There are 14 residues in the CDR3.

This clonotype was recorded a few times. The genes are TRBV7-6 and TRBJ2-1, with TRBD2 as a possible D gene (6 bases). The CDR3 runs 18 residues. The V gene's germline CDR1 is SGHVS and CDR2 FNYEAQ. Deletions cut 0 bases from V and 0 bases from J, with 15 bases between. The chain's CDR3 is CASSLAPGGVISYNEQFF. CDR3 bases: TGTGCCAGCAGCTTAGCACCCGGAGGGGTTATCTCCTACAATGAGCAGTTCTTC.

This clonotype was observed a single time. At one end, the junction sequence differs from germline, possibly due to a read error. The rearrangement uses TRBV4-1 and TRBJ2-1; D remains ambiguous. CDR1 MGHRA and CDR2 YSYEKL come from the germline V gene. The CDR3 is 15 amino acids. As DNA, the CDR3 is TGCGCCAGCAGTCAAGAGAGAAGCTCCTACAATAAGCAGTTCTTC. Translation: CASSQERSSYNKQFF.

This clonotype was seen more than once but under ten times. J is TRBJ1-1 and V is TRBV28, with no clear D. Germline CDR1 reads MDHEN; CDR2 reads SYDVKM. V gave up 6 bases and J gave up 0 bases, with 17 bases separating them. This CDR3 is 16 amino acids long. The CDR3 DNA reads TGTGCCAGCAGCTCGGCATATATAGGGATGAACACTGAAGCTTTCTTT. Translation gives CASSSAYIGMNTEAFF.

This clonotype was detected ten times or more. At one boundary the junction diverges from the germline segment, which might be a read error. The V gene is TRBV7-7, the J gene TRBJ2-5; no firm D call. Germline values: CDR1 SSHAT, CDR2 FNYEAQ (reference sequence). The CDR3 has 14 amino acids. CDR3 loop: CASSSISTWETQYF. Here the CDR3 DNA reads TGTGCTAGCAGCTCAATATCGACTTGGGAGACCCAGTACTTC.

This clonotype was detected a few times. The chain carries TRBV7-9 and TRBJ2-7; a weak D match, TRBD2 (5 bases). The CDR3 has 14 amino acids. CDR1 is SEHNR and CDR2 is FQNEAQ in the germline V gene (reference sequence). V was pared by 5 bases and J by 6 bases, with 17 bases between. The chain's CDR3 is CASSSGQRLFEQYF. CDR3 sequence (DNA): TGTGCCAGCAGCAGCGGCCAGAGGTTGTTCGAGCAGTACTTC.

The chain couples TRBV5-4 to TRBJ2-3; D remains unclear. Trimming cost V 4 bases and J 0 bases, with 6 bases left between them. CDR1 and CDR2 from the germline V gene are SGHNT and YYREEE (reference sequence). The CDR3 is 13 amino acids. CDR3 amino acids: CASSATSTDTQYF. The CDR3 region has the DNA TGTGCCAGCAGCGCCACGAGCACAGATACGCAGTATTTT.

This clonotype has only a few counts. The chain uses TRBV6-2 or TRBV6-3 and TRBJ1-2, with D perhaps TRBD1 (5 bases). The germline gives CDR1 MNHEY, CDR2 SVGEGT. Between the trimmed V and J ends, which lost 6 bases and 0 bases, there was a span of 14 bases. This CDR3 is built from 15 residues. DNA for the CDR3: TGTGCCAGCAGACATGACAGATCCGCTAACTATGGCTACACCTTC. Residues: CASRHDRSANYGYTF.

In this sample, this clonotype turned up many times. The V call is TRBV7-6, the J call TRBJ2-4, with 9 bases lining up with TRBD2. Germline values: CDR1 SGHVS, CDR2 FNYEAQ. V lost 2 bases to trimming and J lost 1 base; unmatched junction nucleotides: 0. The CDR3 runs to 15 residues. The CDR3 region has the DNA TGTGCCAGCAGCTTAAGCGGGGGGGCCAAAAACATTCAGTACTTC. This gives the protein CASSLSGGAKNIQYF.